The present entry profiles one T cell receptor (beta chain) with its context. Its target is not known. This sample stems from a study of shared clonotypes between healthy human individuals. Study-wide results and limits: Approximately 5% was the fraction of naive CD4 clonotypes found shared across four donors. Lower generation probabilities were found for non-shared clonotypes than for those shared by all four donors.

V dropped 5 bases and J dropped 3 bases, with 14 bases sitting between them. Germline assignment: CDR1 MNHEY and CDR2 SMNVEV (reference sequence). This CDR3 region has 15 residues. Naive CD8 isolation took CD45RO-negative cells positively selected for CCR7 and excluded terminally differentiated effector memory CD45RA+ cells. Every subset's genomic DNA went evenly onto several immunoSEQ plates. TCRdb's copy holds only in-frame clones and misses some; the assay was immunoSEQ multiplex PCR. The table has approximately 1.9 million clones, roughly 93% seen once. This chain connects TRBV27 to TRBJ2-1; D is ambiguous. The sample was naive CD8+ T cells from PBMCs. The clonotype originates from a young man in good health. Some clones in this sample may be carry-over from other donors' samples. The CDR3 loop reads CASSPSAANYNEQFF. In nucleotides, the CDR3 is TGTGCCAGCAGTCCCAGCGCGGCTAACTACAATGAGCAGTTCTTC.